What follows describes a single T cell receptor (beta chain). This clone was seen more than once but under ten times. What antigen it recognizes has not been identified. Qualities for individual bases were not recorded, and no much larger clone is one base off. To sequence the TCRbeta CDR3 region, genomic DNA was isolated from the sorted cells. The immunoSEQ Assay was used to sequence the TCRbeta CDR3 regions. TCRdb retrieved this table from immuneACCESS and kept in-frame rearrangements only. Not all clones are present; in checked studies, unresolved V genes account for under half, and no reason is known for the remainder. This sample lists approximately 90,000 clones; 70% to 90% were detected once. The top ten constitute around 0.3% of the sample. The trial excluded patients who had a history of autoimmune disease or who were on systemic immunosuppression. Peripheral blood for TCR sequencing was collected from all dose cohorts at baseline, on cycle 4 day 1, and on cycle 7 day 1. The samples were taken from a phase I, first-in-human, multicenter, open-label dose-escalation trial of ivuxolimab. Adults with locally advanced or metastatic melanoma, renal cell carcinoma, hepatocellular carcinoma or head and neck squamous cell carcinoma were enrolled in the trial. Before TCR sequencing, CD4+ T cells and CD8+ T cells from peripheral blood were sorted into separate populations.

The CDR3 has 14 amino acids, counting the end cysteine and phenylalanine. The CDR3 DNA has 42 bases and is translated from base 1. This sample is drawn from a study of OX40 agonist ivuxolimab in advanced cancers. Regarding the study in general: Ivuxolimab, which targeted the costimulatory receptor OX40 (CD134), was an agonistic, fully human IgG2 monoclonal antibody. Patients were allowed to have had prior anti-PD-1, anti-PD-L1 or anti-CTLA-4 therapy, and approximately 41% of the dose-escalation patients had previously received checkpoint inhibitors. The monotherapy dose-escalation portion (N = 52 patients) of the phase I ivuxolimab trial is reported in the paper. In the dose-escalation cohort, approximately 80% of patients were male, and the mean age was roughly 60 years with a range of roughly 20 to 85. Partial responses occurred in three dose-escalation patients, of whom one had hepatocellular carcinoma and two had cutaneous melanoma. Intravenous ivuxolimab was administered to patients every 2 weeks at six dose levels: 0.01, 0.1, 0.3, 1.5, 3 and 10 mg/kg. The purpose of peripheral TCRbeta sequencing was to test whether ivuxolimab changed TCR sequence diversity and led to clonal T-cell expansion. Of the roughly 50 dose-escalation patients, hepatocellular carcinoma was present in around 19, melanoma in roughly 15, renal cell carcinoma in 9 and head and neck cancer in 9.

Broad study findings and their caveats: At doses from 0.1 to 3.0 mg/kg, clonal expansion was seen in both CD4+ and CD8+ blood T cells between baseline and week 6. Low levels of normalized T-cell clonal expansion were also seen in some patients who did not respond. In partial responders in the 0.1-3.0 mg/kg groups, normalized peripheral clonal expansion was found to be among the lowest, especially among CD8+ T cells. Which antigens the clonally expanded peripheral T cells were specific for was not determined. After ivuxolimab, more expanded clones were found on average in CD8+ T cells than in CD4+ T cells.

The source of this sequence is an adult with an advanced solid tumor such as melanoma, head and neck, liver or kidney cancer. The chain uses TRBV12-1 and TRBJ1-2. TRBV12-1 is tagged as a pseudogene. The sequencing here drew on CD4+ or CD8+ T cells sorted from blood, taken in a trial of the OX40 agonist ivuxolimab. CDR3 protein: CASSFSPTNYGYTF. The sequenced DNA is TGTGCCAGCAGCTTTTCTCCGACTAACTATGGCTACACCTTC.